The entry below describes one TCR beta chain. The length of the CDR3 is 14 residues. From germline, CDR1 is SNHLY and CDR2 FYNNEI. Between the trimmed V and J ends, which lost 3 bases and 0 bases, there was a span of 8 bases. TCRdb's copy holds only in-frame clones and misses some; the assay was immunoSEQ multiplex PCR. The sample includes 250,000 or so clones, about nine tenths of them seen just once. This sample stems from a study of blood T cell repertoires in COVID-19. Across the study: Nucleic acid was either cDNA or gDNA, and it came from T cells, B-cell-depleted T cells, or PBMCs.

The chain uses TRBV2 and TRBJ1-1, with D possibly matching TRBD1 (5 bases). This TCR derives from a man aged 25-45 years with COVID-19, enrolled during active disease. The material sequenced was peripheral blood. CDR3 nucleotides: TGTGCCAGCAGTGAGGGGGGTCTGAACACTGAAGCTTTCTTT. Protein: CASSEGGLNTEAFF.